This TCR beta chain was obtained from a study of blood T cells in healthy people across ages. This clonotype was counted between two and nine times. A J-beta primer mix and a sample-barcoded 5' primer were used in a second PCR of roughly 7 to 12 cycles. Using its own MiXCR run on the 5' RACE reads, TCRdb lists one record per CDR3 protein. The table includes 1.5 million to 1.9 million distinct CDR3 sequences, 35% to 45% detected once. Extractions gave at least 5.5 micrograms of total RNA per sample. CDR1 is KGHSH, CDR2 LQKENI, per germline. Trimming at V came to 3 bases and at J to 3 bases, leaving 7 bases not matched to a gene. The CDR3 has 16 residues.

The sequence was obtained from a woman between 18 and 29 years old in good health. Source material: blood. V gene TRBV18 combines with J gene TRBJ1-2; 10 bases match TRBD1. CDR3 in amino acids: CASSPQTGGADYGYTF. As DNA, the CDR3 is TGTGCCAGCTCACCCCAGACAGGGGGCGCCGACTATGGCTACACCTTC.